The rows below give T cell receptor beta chains drawn from one sample of a study of blood T cells in healthy people across ages. A single record per CDR3 protein comes from TCRdb applying MiXCR to the 5' RACE reads. The table records some 800,000 distinct CDR3 sequences, approximately 25% of them present only once. These data were likewise used in another study, on T cells of mothers and their children.

Input material: blood. The receptors stem from a boy between 10 and 17 years old in good health. CDR3s include the opening cysteine and the closing phenylalanine or tryptophan. D genes are given only for firm matches. Clone size, where shown, is once, few, many, or a class for clones that have expanded.

.	.	TRBV10-3	TRBJ1-1	CASRGTGLGGAAEAFF	TGTGCCAGTCGGGGAACAGGGCTCGGGGGGGCTGCTGAAGCTTTCTTT
TRBD2	.	TRBV7-8	TRBJ2-3	CASSRKGLAGNTDTQYF	TGTGCCAGCAGTAGGAAAGGACTAGCGGGAAACACAGATACGCAGTATTTT
.	.	TRBV29-1	TRBJ1-2	CSVAPPGRQFVGYTF	TGCAGCGTTGCGCCGCCGGGACGGCAGTTTGTCGGCTACACCTTC
TRBD2	.	TRBV28	TRBJ2-5	CASSVKTSGKETQYF	TGTGCTAGCAGCGTTAAGACTAGCGGAAAAGAGACCCAGTACTTC
.	few	TRBV7-2	TRBJ2-1	CASSQAARALLGNEQFF	TGTGCCAGCAGCCAGGCTGCCCGTGCGCTTTTAGGCAATGAGCAGTTCTTC
.	.	TRBV14	TRBJ1-1	CASSQVREHTEAFF	TGTGCCAGCAGCCAAGTTCGGGAGCACACTGAAGCTTTCTTT
TRBD2	few	TRBV9	TRBJ2-7	CASSGGTSGRACF	TGTGCCAGCAGCGGGGGGACTAGCGGGAGGGCGTGCTTC
TRBD1	few	TRBV5-1	TRBJ2-4	CASSYPDRDGNIQYF	TGCGCCAGCAGTTACCCGGACAGGGACGGAAACATTCAGTACTTC
.	.	TRBV29-1	TRBJ2-3	CSAWPGRADTQYF	TGCAGCGCTTGGCCGGGCAGGGCCGATACGCAGTATTTT
TRBD1	few	TRBV6-1	TRBJ2-5	CASSEANGPGGETQYF	TGTGCCAGCAGTGAAGCGAATGGACCAGGGGGAGAGACCCAGTACTTC
TRBD1	.	TRBV12-3/TRBV12-4	TRBJ1-5	CASSPLDRAGQPQHF	TGTGCCAGCAGTCCTTTGGACAGGGCGGGCCAGCCCCAGCATTTT
.	.	TRBV4-1	TRBJ1-2	CASSQEGGVAF	TGCGCCAGCAGCCAAGAGGGCGGGGTCGCCTTC
.	.	TRBV28	TRBJ1-1	CASSFLPGITEAFF	TGTGCCAGCAGTTTCCTCCCCGGGATCACTGAAGCTTTCTTT
TRBD1	few	TRBV20-1	TRBJ2-7	CSAKLRDSNTYEQYF	TGCAGTGCTAAACTCCGGGACAGCAACACCTACGAGCAGTACTTC
TRBD2	many	TRBV12-3/TRBV12-4	TRBJ2-7	CASSLALSTSGVDEQYF	TGTGCCAGCAGTTTAGCGTTGAGTACTAGCGGGGTCGACGAGCAGTACTTC
.	.	TRBV28	TRBJ1-3	CASSLDPGRNTIYF	TGTGCCAGCAGTTTAGACCCAGGCCGAAACACCATATATTTT
.	.	TRBV12-3/TRBV12-4	TRBJ2-1	CASSLEARQFF	TGTGCCAGCAGTTTGGAGGCACGGCAGTTCTTC
.	few	TRBV5-1	TRBJ2-4	CASSLAPGTKNIQYF	TGCGCCAGCAGCTTGGCCCCGGGAACCAAAAACATTCAGTACTTC
.	few	TRBV7-8	TRBJ2-6	CASSSPWGAGANVLTF	TGTGCCAGCAGCTCCCCTTGGGGCGCGGGGGCCAACGTCCTGACTTTC
.	few	TRBV2	TRBJ2-1	CASSHGSSYNEQFF	TGTGCCAGCAGTCACGGTAGCTCCTACAATGAGCAGTTCTTC
.	few	TRBV4-1	TRBJ2-3	CASCQDPNQTPGTDTQYF	TGCGCCAGCTGCCAAGATCCGAACCAAACACCCGGGACAGATACGCAGTATTTT
.	.	TRBV29-1	TRBJ2-7	CSVEDGAEQYF	TGCAGCGTTGAAGATGGGGCCGAGCAGTACTTC
.	.	TRBV24-1	TRBJ2-3	CTTSDPPLGTDTQYF	TGTACCACCAGCGATCCCCCCCTAGGCACAGATACGCAGTATTTT
.	.	TRBV29-1	TRBJ2-7	CSVDQESSYEQYF	TGCAGCGTTGATCAGGAGAGCTCCTACGAGCAGTACTTC
TRBD1	.	TRBV29-1	TRBJ1-2	CSAGTGDGYTF	TGCAGCGCCGGGACAGGGGATGGCTACACCTTC
TRBD2	.	TRBV7-9	TRBJ2-5	CASSLAAGRETQYF	TGTGCCAGCAGCTTAGCAGCGGGGCGGGAGACCCAGTACTTC
.	few	TRBV5-5	TRBJ1-1	CASSLFPADTEAFF	TGTGCCAGCAGCTTGTTCCCCGCGGACACTGAAGCTTTCTTT
.	.	TRBV12-3/TRBV12-4	TRBJ1-1	CASTGTGRDTEAFF	TGTGCCAGCACCGGAACTGGTAGGGACACTGAAGCTTTCTTT